This T cell receptor (beta chain) comes out of a study of blood T cell repertoires in COVID-19 (dated by TCRdb to about 2020). Turning to the overall study: The collaborator samples originated in the United States, Italy and Spain and spanned the acute and convalescent phases of COVID-19. The material from the prospective study consisted of cDNA or gDNA derived from T cells, B-cell-depleted T cells, or PBMCs. The dataset comprised deeply sampled blood TCRbeta repertoires from subjects exposed to, actively infected with, or recovered from COVID-19. A freely available public database, intended as a resource for researchers studying the immune response to SARS-CoV-2, is where the repertoires were released. Samples were obtained from the ongoing ImmuneRACE study (first 160 participants) and from 1,254 subjects provided by 6 global collaborators. A de-identified subject ID, COVID-19 status, age in years and sex were almost always included in the sample metadata. HLA class I and class II types, where available, came from metadata supplied by the sample provider rather than from assay-based typing. The study at large found these results: The amount of clinical and demographic metadata varied by source and participant and was provided uncurated.

In the case of this clone: No antigen is known for it. No base qualities exist here, and no much larger clone lies one base off it.

The CDR3 sequence holds 15 residues, the cysteine and phenylalanine included. This entry keeps only the CDR3 DNA: 45 bases, framed from base 1. CDR1 is given as MNHEY and CDR2 as SMNVEV, both from the germline V gene (reference sequence). Deletion took 5 bases off V and 3 bases off J, with a span of 15 bases between the germline ends. TCRbeta CDR3 regions were amplified from genomic DNA using the immunoSEQ Assay, a bias-controlled multiplex PCR. In the original analysis: The number of nucleated cells in each sample was estimated by amplification of reference gene primers within the assay. Sequence reads were collapsed and filtered to measure the absolute abundance of every unique TCRbeta CDR3 rearrangement. For each sample, productive Simpson clonality was calculated as the square root of Simpson's diversity index over productive rearrangements. TCRdb took this table from immuneACCESS and kept in-frame rearrangements with V and J called. Such tables lack part of the clones; where checked against another copy, unresolved V genes explain under half of the gap, and the rest is unexplained. Clone size and V and J calls were adopted from that table, with D and trimming inferred from the DNA. This sample comprises about 240,000 clones, roughly 80% of them detected only once. Together, the top ten hold 6.5% to 9.5% of the sample.

One collaborating source in Seattle enrolled patients during active infection and followed them longitudinally through the course of disease. Whole blood was collected in K2EDTA tubes by collaborating institutions according to the institutions' own protocols. For TCRbeta analysis, collaborators shipped samples as frozen whole blood, isolated PBMCs, or DNA extracted from either of those sample types. The clonotype comes from an elderly woman with COVID-19, enrolled during active disease. The sequenced sample was peripheral blood. This sequence uses TRBV27 and TRBJ2-3, with a tentative D gene TRBD2 over 6 matching bases. DNA sequence: TGTGCCAGCAGTACGGAGGGCAGAATAACAGATACGCAGTATTTT. It specifies CASSTEGRITDTQYF.